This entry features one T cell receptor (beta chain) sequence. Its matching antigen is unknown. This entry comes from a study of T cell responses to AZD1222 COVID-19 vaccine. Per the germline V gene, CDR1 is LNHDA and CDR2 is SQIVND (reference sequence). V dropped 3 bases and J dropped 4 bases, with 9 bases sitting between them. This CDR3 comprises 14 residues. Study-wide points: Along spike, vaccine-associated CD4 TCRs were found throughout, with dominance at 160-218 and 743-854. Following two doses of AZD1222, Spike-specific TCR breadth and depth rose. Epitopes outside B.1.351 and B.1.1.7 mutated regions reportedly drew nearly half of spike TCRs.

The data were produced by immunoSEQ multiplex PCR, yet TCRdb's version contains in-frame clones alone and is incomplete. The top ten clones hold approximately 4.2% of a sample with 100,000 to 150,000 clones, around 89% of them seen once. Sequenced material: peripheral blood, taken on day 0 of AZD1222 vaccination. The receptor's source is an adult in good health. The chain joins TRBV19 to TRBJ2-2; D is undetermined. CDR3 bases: TGTGCCAGTAGTATCCAGCAGTTCACCGGGGAGCTGTTTTTT. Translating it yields CASSIQQFTGELFF. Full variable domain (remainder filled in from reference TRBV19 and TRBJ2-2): DGGITQSPKYLFRKEGQNVTLSCEQNLNHDAMYWYRQDPGQGLRLIYYSQIVNDFQKGDIAEGYSVSREKKESFPLTVTSAQKNPTAFYLCASSIQQFTGELFFGEGSRLTVL.